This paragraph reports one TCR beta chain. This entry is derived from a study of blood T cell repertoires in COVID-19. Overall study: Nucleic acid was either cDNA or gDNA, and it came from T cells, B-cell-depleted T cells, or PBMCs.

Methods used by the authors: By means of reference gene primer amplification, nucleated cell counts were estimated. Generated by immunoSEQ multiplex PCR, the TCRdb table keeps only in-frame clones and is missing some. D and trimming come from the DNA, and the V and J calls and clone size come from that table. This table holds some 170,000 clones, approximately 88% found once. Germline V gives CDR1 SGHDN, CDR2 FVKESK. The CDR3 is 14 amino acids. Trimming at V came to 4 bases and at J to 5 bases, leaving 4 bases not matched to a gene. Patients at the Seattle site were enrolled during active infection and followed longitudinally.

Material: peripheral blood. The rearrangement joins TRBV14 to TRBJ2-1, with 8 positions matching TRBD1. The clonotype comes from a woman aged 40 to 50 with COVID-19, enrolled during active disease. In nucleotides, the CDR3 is TGTGCCAGCAGCCGGACAGGGTCGCACAATGAGCAGTTCTTC. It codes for CASSRTGSHNEQFF.